This passage covers 29 T cell receptor beta chains from one sample sequenced in a study of T-cell reconstitution after alpha-beta-depleted transplantation in children. Preparation of the TCRbeta library was carried out with unique molecular identifiers. TCRdb used MiXCR to reprocess the PCR reads, holding one entry per CDR3 protein. The profile covers almost 250,000 distinct CDR3 sequences, with roughly 26% appearing a single time and more than 2% taken by the ten largest. The source was PBMCs, collected before TCRalphabeta/CD19-depleted stem cell transplant. These receptors came from a girl aged 2 to 10 with Fanconi anemia, due to receive a stem cell transplant.

This clonotype was seen more than once but under ten times. J is TRBJ2-1 and V is TRBV5-1, with 8 bases lining up with TRBD1. Trimming removed 2 bases from V and 7 bases from J; junction bases left unmatched: 8. The CDR3 covers 15 residues. Germline CDR1 reads SGHRS; CDR2 reads YFSETQ. CDR3 sequence (DNA): TGCGCCAGCAGCTTTACTCAGGGGGCGGTGAATGAGCAGTTCTTC. Translation gives CASSFTQGAVNEQFF.

This chain links TRBV7-2 with TRBJ2-7; no definite D call. V was trimmed by 4 bases and J by 4 bases, leaving 8 bases between them. There are 12 residues in the CDR3. Per the germline V gene, CDR1 is SGHTA and CDR2 is FQGNSA. CDR3 region: CASSSFGYEQYF. DNA for the CDR3: TGTGCCAGCAGCTCCTTCGGGTACGAGCAGTACTTC.

V is TRBV11-1 and J is TRBJ1-2; D unresolved. The CDR3 loop spans 13 amino acids. Germline CDR1 and CDR2: SGHAT and FQDESV (reference sequence). Trimming pared 1 base from V and 2 bases from J, leaving 5 bases between. In nucleotides, the CDR3 is TGTGCCAGCAGCTTAGATAAGAACTATGGCTACACCTTC. This translates into CASSLDKNYGYTF.

This clonotype was detected many times. V is TRBV29-1 and J is TRBJ2-1, with D tentatively TRBD1 or TRBD2 (8 bases each). The CDR3 has 18 amino acids. Per germline, CDR1 SQVTM and CDR2 ANQGSEA. Deletions cut 2 bases from V and 2 bases from J, with 22 bases between. CDR3: CSVESGTGQRGTYNEQFF. CDR3 nucleotides: TGCAGCGTTGAATCCGGGACAGGTCAGCGGGGGACCTACAATGAGCAGTTCTTC.

This clonotype was counted between two and nine times. The chain employs TRBV7-3 and TRBJ2-1, with 7 bases lining up with TRBD2. This CDR3 has 15 amino acids. Per the germline V gene, CDR1 is SGHTA and CDR2 is FQGTGA. J lost 3 bases, V lost 5 bases, and 7 bases had no gene match. CDR3 in DNA: TGTGCCAGCAGCGAGGGGTCGGGGGGCTACAATGAGCAGTTCTTC. Amino acid sequence: CASSEGSGGYNEQFF.

This clonotype was detected only a few times. J is TRBJ2-3 and V is TRBV6-5; D is unclear. This CDR3 is built from 16 residues. Trimming took off 2 bases at V and 1 base at J, with 13 bases between the two ends. Germline V gives CDR1 MNHEY, CDR2 SVGAGI. The CDR3 nucleotides read TGTGCCAGCAGTTACAGTTCGCCCCTTGGCACAGATACGCAGTATTTT. As protein: CASSYSSPLGTDTQYF.

This sequence joins TRBV29-1 and TRBJ1-2; no firm D call. V dropped 6 bases and J dropped 8 bases, with 16 bases sitting between them. This CDR3 has 12 amino acids. CDR1 SQVTM and CDR2 ANQGSEA come from the germline V gene. The CDR3 region is CSVERENRGYTF. The DNA for the CDR3 is TGCAGCGTCGAGCGAGAAAACCGAGGCTACACCTTC.

The count of this clonotype is one. The chain uses TRBV29-1 and TRBJ2-7; 12 positions match TRBD2. Germline V CDR1 and CDR2: SQVTM, ANQGSEA. The V and J ends lost 5 bases and 5 bases, in that order; junction bases with no gene match: 16. The CDR3 loop spans 17 amino acids. The CDR3 sequence is CSVTPGLAGRIINEQYF. The CDR3 nucleotides read TGCAGCGTTACACCGGGACTAGCGGGCAGAATTATTAACGAGCAGTACTTC.

This clonotype occurred a few times. The DNA of the CDR3 is TGCAGCGTCCGGACACTTTGGGACTATGGCTACACCTTC. Amino acid sequence: CSVRTLWDYGYTF. V usage is TRBV29-1 and J usage is TRBJ1-2, with D perhaps TRBD1 (5 bases). The length of the CDR3 is 13 residues. Germline V lookup: CDR1 SQVTM, CDR2 ANQGSEA. The V gene lost 6 bases and the J gene lost 3 bases, with 14 bases spanning the gap.

The gene calls are TRBV7-6 and TRBJ2-5; 10 nucleotides line up with TRBD2. V was pared by 0 bases and J by 4 bases, with 2 bases of the junction left unmatched. Germline CDR1 and CDR2: SGHVS and FNYEAQ. This CDR3 is 15 amino acids long. CDR3 coding DNA: TGTGCCAGCAGCTTAGCGATAGCGGGGGGAGAGACCCAGTACTTC. Its protein is CASSLAIAGGETQYF.

In its sample, this clonotype was seen a few times. This chain uses TRBV6-5 with TRBJ2-2; D remains unclear. The germline V gene has CDR1 MNHEY and CDR2 SVGAGI. V was trimmed by 4 bases and J by 4 bases, leaving 16 bases between them. The CDR3 extends over 16 amino acids. The CDR3 region is CASSWTTLAGTGELFF. CDR3 sequence (DNA): TGTGCCAGCAGTTGGACCACCCTGGCCGGCACCGGGGAGCTGTTTTTT.

In this sample, this clonotype turned up many times. The rearrangement links TRBV10-3 to TRBJ2-1, with TRBD2 matching 15 bases. V lost 10 bases to trimming and J lost 5 bases; unmatched junction nucleotides: 9. Germline CDR1 reads ENHRY; CDR2 reads SYGVKD. The length of the CDR3 is 16 residues. In DNA, the CDR3 is TGTGCCAGTGCGGGACTAGCGGGGGGTCGGGACAATGAGCAGTTCTTC. Its protein is CASAGLAGGRDNEQFF.

The chain carries TRBV29-1 and TRBJ2-1; D might be TRBD1 (6 bases). Trimming stripped 3 bases from V and 6 bases from J, with 15 bases between. CDR1 and CDR2 from the germline V gene are SQVTM and ANQGSEA. The length of the CDR3 is 14 residues. CDR3 amino acids: CSVELRGSGNEQFF. The CDR3, as DNA: TGCAGCGTTGAGCTCAGGGGCTCGGGCAATGAGCAGTTCTTC.

J is TRBJ1-3 and V is TRBV7-6; weak D call: TRBD1 (5 bases). Deletions cut 2 bases from V and 0 bases from J, with 14 bases between. There are 17 residues in the CDR3. CDR1 SGHVS and CDR2 FNYEAQ come from the germline V gene. CDR3 DNA: TGTGCCAGCAGCTTACGTCCCGCTCAGGGCTCTGGAAACACCATATATTTT. Protein product: CASSLRPAQGSGNTIYF. The full variable domain, rest sourced from reference TRBV7-6 and TRBJ1-3, is GAGVSQSPRYKVTKRGQDVALRCDPISGHVSLYWYRQALGQGPEFLTYFNYEAQQDKSGLPNDRFSAERPEGSISTLTIQRTEQRDSAMYRCASSLRPAQGSGNTIYFGEGSWLTVV.

The chain couples TRBV10-3 to TRBJ2-6; TRBD1 agrees at 10 bases. Germline CDR1 is ENHRY and CDR2 is SYGVKD. V lost 4 bases to trimming and J lost 6 bases; unmatched junction nucleotides: 18. The CDR3 is made up of 20 amino acids. The CDR3 DNA reads TGTGCCATCAGTGCAGACCTTTCCGGGACAGGGGAAGTTGCGGCCAACGTCCTGACTTTC. Protein: CAISADLSGTGEVAANVLTF.

In its sample, this clonotype was seen many times. The rearrangement links TRBV28 to TRBJ2-4, with 7 bases that match TRBD2. This CDR3 has 16 amino acids. With V trimmed by 5 bases and J by 0 bases, 7 bases remained unmatched. The germline CDR1 and CDR2 sequences are MDHEN and SYDVKM. This chain's CDR3 is CASSPRRELAKNIQYF. CDR3 in DNA: TGTGCCAGCAGTCCACGGCGGGAGCTAGCCAAAAACATTCAGTACTTC.

This clonotype was observed many times. The chain is built from TRBV6-1 and TRBJ2-5, with D maybe TRBD1 (6 bases). Trimming left V 6 bases short and J 4 bases short, with 18 bases between. Germline lookup yields CDR1 MNHNS and CDR2 SASEGT. CDR3 length equals 15 residues. This CDR3 is CASSDYRTAGETQYF. In DNA form, the CDR3 reads TGTGCCAGCAGCGACTATCGGACAGCCGGAGAGACCCAGTACTTC.

This clonotype was found a few times. The chain combines TRBV29-1 with TRBJ2-7, with D hard to call. The CDR3 contains 13 residues. With 6 bases removed from V and 2 bases from J, the gap between germline ends came to 14 bases. CDR1 SQVTM and CDR2 ANQGSEA come from the germline V gene. CDR3 residues: CSVLPPNTYEQYF. In nucleotides, the CDR3 is TGCAGCGTCCTACCCCCTAACACCTACGAGCAGTACTTC.

Concerning this clonotype: At one boundary the junction diverges from the germline segment, which might be a read error. The J gene is TRBJ2-3, the V gene TRBV6-1; D is undetermined. Germline CDR1 and CDR2: MNHNS and SASEGT. CDR3 length: 15 amino acids. CDR3 residues: CASSEFDIYTDTEYF. The CDR3 DNA reads TGTGCCAGCAGTGAATTCGACATCTACACAGATACGGAGTATTTT.

The chain uses TRBV7-3 and TRBJ2-2; 9 bases are a match to TRBD1. CDR1 SGHTA and CDR2 FQGTGA come from the germline V gene. J lost 2 bases, V lost 6 bases, and 4 bases had no gene match. This CDR3 has 15 amino acids. Written as DNA, the CDR3 is TGTGCCAGCAGTCCTACAGGGGGCAACACCGGGGAGCTGTTTTTT. As protein: CASSPTGGNTGELFF.

This clonotype was found a few times. V usage is TRBV4-2 and J usage is TRBJ2-3; D may be TRBD2 (7 bases). Trimming removed 1 base from V and 4 bases from J, with 12 bases in between. CDR3 size: 15 residues. Germline-derived CDR1 and CDR2 are LGHNA and YNFKEQ. The CDR3 here is CASSQGGGAPDTQYF. In nucleotides, the CDR3 is TGTGCCAGCAGCCAAGGAGGGGGGGCCCCAGATACGCAGTATTTT.

In its sample, this clonotype was seen a few times. The chain employs TRBV27 and TRBJ2-1; 9 bases are a match to TRBD1. The CDR3 loop spans 15 amino acids. V shed 2 bases and J 6 bases; nucleotides not matched to a gene: 5. From germline, CDR1 is MNHEY and CDR2 SMNVEV (reference sequence). CDR3 sequence reads: CASSLGGTGSNEQFF. The CDR3 DNA is TGTGCCAGCAGTTTAGGCGGGACAGGGTCCAATGAGCAGTTCTTC.

This clonotype was recorded at least ten times. The J gene is TRBJ1-1, the V gene TRBV20-1; no clear D gene. Between the trimmed V and J ends, which lost 1 base and 12 bases, there was a span of 12 bases. CDR1 DFQATT and CDR2 SNEGSKA come from the germline V gene (reference sequence). This CDR3 region has 11 residues. The CDR3 region is CSARVPSWTFF. The CDR3 coding sequence is TGCAGTGCTAGAGTCCCCAGCTGGACTTTCTTT.

This clonotype was seen repeatedly, ten times or more. This sequence joins TRBV29-1 and TRBJ1-2; a weak D match, TRBD1 (5 bases). The V and J ends lost 5 bases and 1 base respectively, with 11 bases between them. Germline V gene lookup returns CDR1 SQVTM and CDR2 ANQGSEA. This CDR3 has 13 amino acids. CDR3 coding DNA: TGCAGCGTTCGAGGGGACGATAACTATGGCTACACCTTC. Encoded protein: CSVRGDDNYGYTF.

Many counts were recorded for this clonotype. The chain uses TRBV24-1 and TRBJ2-1; 8 nucleotides agree with TRBD2. The CDR3 is 15 residues long. Germline V gives CDR1 KGHDR, CDR2 SFDVKD. The ends lost 5 bases at V and 1 base at J; junction bases unmatched: 3. CDR3: CATSAGTSSYNEQFF. CDR3 nucleotide sequence: TGTGCCACCAGTGCCGGGACTAGTTCCTACAATGAGCAGTTCTTC.

For this clonotype: One base away lies a much larger clone, so this may be a sequencing read error. No DNA is shown, since the ends of the CDR3 on it are uncertain; the CDR3 is the one TCRdb lists. CDR3 region: CSAWGSGSITGELSF. The chain couples TRBV29-1 to TRBJ2-2; TRBD2, the table's D call, lacks a check against the DNA. CDR1 and CDR2 (germline): SQVTM, ANQGSEA. The CDR3 is made up of 15 amino acids, end residues included.

This clonotype was seen ten or more times. V and J are TRBV6-1 and TRBJ2-1, with D perhaps matching TRBD1 (6 bases). CDR1 and CDR2 from the germline V gene are MNHNS and SASEGT. Trimming stripped 5 bases from V and 4 bases from J, with 12 bases between. CDR3 length equals 14 residues. CDR3: CASSTGSPYNEQFF. The DNA of the CDR3 is TGTGCCAGCAGTACAGGGTCGCCATACAATGAGCAGTTCTTC.

This clonotype was counted a few times. Relative to the germline gene, one junction end is altered; a read error may explain this. The V and J genes are TRBV29-1 and TRBJ1-2; no clear D. CDR3 size: 13 residues. Germline lookup yields CDR1 SQVTM and CDR2 ANQGSEA. The CDR3 sequence: CSVEDGKNYGYTF. The DNA of the CDR3 is TGCAGCGTAGAAGACGGGAAAAACTATGGCTACACCTTC.

There are many counts of this clonotype. V is TRBV20-1 and J is TRBJ2-3; 8 positions agree with TRBD2. Germline V gene lookup returns CDR1 DFQATT and CDR2 SNEGSKA (reference sequence). The CDR3 totals 15 residues. Trimming cost V 7 bases and J 4 bases; bases outside gene matches: 13. CDR3 loop: CSVSWERGTSDTQYF. In DNA form, the CDR3 reads TGCAGTGTGTCTTGGGAGCGGGGGACCTCAGATACGCAGTATTTT.